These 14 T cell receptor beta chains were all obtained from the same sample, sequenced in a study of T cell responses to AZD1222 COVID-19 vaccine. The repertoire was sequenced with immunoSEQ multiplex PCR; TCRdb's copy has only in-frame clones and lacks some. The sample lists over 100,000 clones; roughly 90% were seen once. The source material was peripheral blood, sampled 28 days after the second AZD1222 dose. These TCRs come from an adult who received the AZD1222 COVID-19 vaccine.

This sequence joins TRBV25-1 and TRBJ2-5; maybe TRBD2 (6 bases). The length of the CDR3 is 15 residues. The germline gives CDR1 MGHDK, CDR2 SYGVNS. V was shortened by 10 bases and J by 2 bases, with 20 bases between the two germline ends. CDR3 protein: CATRAVAARQETQYF. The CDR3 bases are TGTGCCACGCGCGCCGTAGCGGCTCGTCAAGAGACCCAGTACTTC.

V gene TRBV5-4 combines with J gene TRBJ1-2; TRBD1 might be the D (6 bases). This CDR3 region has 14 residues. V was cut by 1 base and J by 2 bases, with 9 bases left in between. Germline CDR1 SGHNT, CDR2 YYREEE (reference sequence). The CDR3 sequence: CASSLPTGNYGYTF. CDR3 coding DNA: TGTGCCAGCAGCTTGCCTACAGGGAACTATGGCTACACCTTC.

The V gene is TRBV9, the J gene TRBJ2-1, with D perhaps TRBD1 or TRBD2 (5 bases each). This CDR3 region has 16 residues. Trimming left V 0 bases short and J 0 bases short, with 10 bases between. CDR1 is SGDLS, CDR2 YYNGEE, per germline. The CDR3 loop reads CASSVEVRGSYNEQFF. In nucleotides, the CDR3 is TGTGCCAGCAGCGTAGAGGTGAGGGGCTCCTACAATGAGCAGTTCTTC.

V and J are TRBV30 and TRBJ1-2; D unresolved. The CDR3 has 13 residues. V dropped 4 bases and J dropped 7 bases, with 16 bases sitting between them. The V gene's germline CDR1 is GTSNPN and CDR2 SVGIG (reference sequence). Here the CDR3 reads CAWTALPVSGYTF. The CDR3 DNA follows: TGTGCCTGGACAGCTTTGCCTGTGAGTGGCTACACCTTC. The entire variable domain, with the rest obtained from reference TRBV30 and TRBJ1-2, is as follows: SQTIHQWPATLVQPVGSPLSLECTVEGTSNPNLYWYRQAAGRGLQLLFYSVGIGQISSEVPQNLSASRPQDRQFILSSKKLLLSDSGFYLCAWTALPVSGYTFGSGTRLTVV.

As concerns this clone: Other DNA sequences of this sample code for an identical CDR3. CDR3: CASSRDRGNYGYTF. The CDR3 DNA is TGTGCCAGCTCGCGGGACAGGGGTAACTATGGCTACACCTTC. The V and J genes are TRBV18 and TRBJ1-2; TRBD1 agrees at 10 bases. V lost 6 bases, J lost 1 base, and 2 bases stayed unmatched. CDR3 length: 14 amino acids. In germline, CDR1 is KGHSH, CDR2 LQKENI. Together with reference TRBV18 and TRBJ1-2, the CDR3 gives the full variable domain: NAGVMQNPRHLVRRRGQEARLRCSPMKGHSHVYWYRQLPEEGLKFMVYLQKENIIDESGMPKERFSAEFPKEGPSILRIQQVVRGDSAAYFCASSRDRGNYGYTFGSGTRLTVV.

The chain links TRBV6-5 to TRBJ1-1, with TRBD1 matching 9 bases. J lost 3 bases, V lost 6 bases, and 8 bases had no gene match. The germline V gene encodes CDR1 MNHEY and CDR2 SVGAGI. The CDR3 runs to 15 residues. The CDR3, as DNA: TGTGCCAGCAGATACGGACAGGGGCGGGACACTGAAGCTTTCTTT. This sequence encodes CASRYGQGRDTEAFF.

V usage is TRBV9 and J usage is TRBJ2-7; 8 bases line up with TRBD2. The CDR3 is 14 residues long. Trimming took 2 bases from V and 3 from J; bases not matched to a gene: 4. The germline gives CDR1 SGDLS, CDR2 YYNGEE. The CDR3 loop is CASSVATSGYEQYF. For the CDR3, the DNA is TGTGCCAGCAGCGTCGCCACTAGCGGCTACGAGCAGTACTTC. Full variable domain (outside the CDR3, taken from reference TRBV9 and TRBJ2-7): DSGVTQTPKHLITATGQRVTLRCSPRSGDLSVYWYQQSLDQGLQFLIQYYNGEERAKGNILERFSAQQFPDLHSELNLSSLELGDSALYFCASSVATSGYEQYFGPGTRLTVT.

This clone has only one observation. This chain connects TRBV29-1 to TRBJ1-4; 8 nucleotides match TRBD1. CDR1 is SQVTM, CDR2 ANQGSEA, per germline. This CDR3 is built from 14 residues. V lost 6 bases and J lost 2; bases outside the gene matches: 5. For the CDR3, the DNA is TGCAGCGTCACCCAGGGGGCCACTAATGAAAAACTGTTTTTT. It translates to CSVTQGATNEKLFF.

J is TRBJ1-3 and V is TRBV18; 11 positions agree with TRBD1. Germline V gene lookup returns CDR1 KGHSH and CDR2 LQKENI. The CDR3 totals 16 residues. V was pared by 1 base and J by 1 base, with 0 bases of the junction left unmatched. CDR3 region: CASSPRDRGSGNTIYF. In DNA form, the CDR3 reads TGTGCCAGCTCACCACGGGACAGGGGGTCTGGAAACACCATATATTTT.

The CDR3 protein is CASSVAWGGQETQYF. The CDR3 coding sequence is TGCGCCAGCAGCGTGGCCTGGGGGGGCCAAGAGACCCAGTACTTC. This rearrangement joins TRBV5-1 to TRBJ2-5, with 7 bases aligning to TRBD2. V lost 4 bases to trimming and J lost 1 base; unmatched junction nucleotides: 7. The germline gives CDR1 SGHRS, CDR2 YFSETQ. This CDR3 is 15 amino acids long.

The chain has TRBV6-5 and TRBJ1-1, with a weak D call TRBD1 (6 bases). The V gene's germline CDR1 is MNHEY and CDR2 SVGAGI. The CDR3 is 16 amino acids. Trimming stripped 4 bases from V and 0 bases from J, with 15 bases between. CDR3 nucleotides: TGTGCCAGCAGTTCCCCACCGGGACATTTGAACACTGAAGCTTTCTTT. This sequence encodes CASSSPPGHLNTEAFF.

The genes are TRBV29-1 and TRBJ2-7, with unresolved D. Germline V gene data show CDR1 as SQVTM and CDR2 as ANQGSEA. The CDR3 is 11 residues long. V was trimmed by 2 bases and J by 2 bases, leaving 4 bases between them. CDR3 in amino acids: CSVETAYEQYF. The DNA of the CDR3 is TGCAGCGTTGAAACAGCCTACGAGCAGTACTTC.

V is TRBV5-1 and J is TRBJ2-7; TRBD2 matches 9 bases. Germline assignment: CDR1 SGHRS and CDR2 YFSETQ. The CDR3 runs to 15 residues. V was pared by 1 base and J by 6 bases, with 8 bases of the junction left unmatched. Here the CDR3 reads CASSLISGSAGEQYF. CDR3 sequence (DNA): TGCGCCAGCAGCTTGATTAGCGGGAGTGCGGGCGAGCAGTACTTC.

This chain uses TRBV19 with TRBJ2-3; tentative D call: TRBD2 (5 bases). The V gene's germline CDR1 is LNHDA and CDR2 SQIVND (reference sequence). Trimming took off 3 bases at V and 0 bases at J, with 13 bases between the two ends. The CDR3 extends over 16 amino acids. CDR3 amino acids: CASSIRGLKSTDTQYF. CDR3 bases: TGTGCCAGTAGTATCCGCGGGCTGAAAAGCACAGATACGCAGTATTTT.